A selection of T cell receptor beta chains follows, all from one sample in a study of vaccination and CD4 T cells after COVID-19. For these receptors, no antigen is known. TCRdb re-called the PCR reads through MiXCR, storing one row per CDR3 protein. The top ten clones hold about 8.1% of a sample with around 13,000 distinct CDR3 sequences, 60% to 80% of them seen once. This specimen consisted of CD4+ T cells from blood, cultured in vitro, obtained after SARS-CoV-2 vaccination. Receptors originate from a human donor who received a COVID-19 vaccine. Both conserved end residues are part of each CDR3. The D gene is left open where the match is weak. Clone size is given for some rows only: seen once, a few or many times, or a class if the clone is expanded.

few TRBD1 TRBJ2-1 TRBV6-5 CASSYIGQGAYNEQFF TGTGCCAGCAGTTACATCGGGCAGGGGGCCTACAATGAGCAGTTCTTC
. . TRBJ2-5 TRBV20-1 CSASWTRAPETQYF TGCAGTGCTAGCTGGACTCGCGCTCCGGAGACCCAGTACTTC
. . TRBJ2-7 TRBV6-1 CASTPTGPSYEQYF TGTGCCAGCACCCCAACGGGCCCCTCCTACGAGCAGTACTTC
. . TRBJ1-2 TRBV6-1 CASSVDRRNYGYTF TGTGCCAGCTCAGTGGACCGAAGAAACTATGGCTACACCTTC
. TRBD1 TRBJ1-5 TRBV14 CASSQDLGQADQPQHF TGTGCCAGCAGCCAAGACCTGGGACAGGCGGATCAGCCCCAGCATTTT
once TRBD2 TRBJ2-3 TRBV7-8 CASSSGLAGGRTDTQYF TGTGCCAGCAGCTCGGGACTAGCGGGGGGGCGCACAGATACGCAGTATTTT
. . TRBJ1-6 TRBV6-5 CASSYGVSPLHF TGTGCCAGCAGTTACGGGGTATCACCCCTCCACTTT
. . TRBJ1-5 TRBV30 CAWSVDRSNQPQHF TGTGCCTGGAGTGTTGATAGGAGCAATCAGCCCCAGCATTTT
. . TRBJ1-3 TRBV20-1 CSASGVGLSGNTIYF TGCAGTGCCAGCGGGGTTGGCCTCTCTGGAAACACCATATATTTT
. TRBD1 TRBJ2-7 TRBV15 CATSQVVGQGSEQYF TGTGCCACCAGCCAAGTCGTTGGACAGGGGAGCGAGCAGTACTTC
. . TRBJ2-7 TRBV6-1 CASRTSGAPSNEQYF TGTGCCAGCAGGACCTCGGGGGCCCCGTCTAACGAGCAGTACTTC
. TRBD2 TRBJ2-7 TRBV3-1 CASGGSGVPYEQYF TGTGCCAGCGGGGGTAGCGGGGTCCCCTACGAGCAGTACTTC
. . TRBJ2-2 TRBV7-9 CASSSYKANTGELFF TGTGCCAGCAGCTCCTACAAGGCGAACACCGGGGAGCTGTTTTTT
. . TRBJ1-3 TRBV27 CASSFTGAGGNTIYF TGTGCCAGCAGTTTTACAGGCGCGGGGGGAAACACCATATATTTT
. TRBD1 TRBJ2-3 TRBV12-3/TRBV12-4 CASRDRVTDTQYF TGTGCCAGCAGGGACAGGGTCACAGATACGCAGTATTTT
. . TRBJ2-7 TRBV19 CASSIGGRRYEQYF TGTGCCAGTAGTATAGGAGGGAGGCGGTACGAGCAGTACTTC
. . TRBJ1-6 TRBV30 CAWTSGTPSYNSPLHF TGTGCCTGGACCAGTGGGACACCCTCCTATAATTCACCCCTCCACTTT
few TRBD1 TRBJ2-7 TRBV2 CASSGQGARYEQYF TGTGCCAGCAGTGGACAGGGGGCGCGGTACGAGCAGTACTTC
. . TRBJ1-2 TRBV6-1 CASSRFNPRSGYTF TGTGCCAGCAGTCGTTTCAATCCGAGGAGCGGCTACACCTTC
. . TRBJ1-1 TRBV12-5 CASGLVRTASNTEAFF TGTGCTAGTGGTTTGGTAAGGACAGCCTCAAACACTGAAGCTTTCTTT
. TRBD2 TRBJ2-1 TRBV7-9 CASSQGLAGQRNNEQFF TGTGCCAGCAGCCAAGGACTAGCGGGGCAGCGTAACAATGAGCAGTTCTTC
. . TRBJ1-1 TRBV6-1 CASKGYRVTEAFF TGTGCCAGCAAAGGGTATAGGGTCACTGAAGCTTTCTTT
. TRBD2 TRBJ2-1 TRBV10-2 CASSETSGGHYNEQFF TGCGCCAGCAGTGAGACTAGCGGGGGACATTACAATGAGCAGTTCTTC
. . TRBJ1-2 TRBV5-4 CASSRGGANYGYTF TGTGCCAGCAGCAGAGGGGGGGCAAACTATGGCTACACCTTC
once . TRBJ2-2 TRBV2 CASGTSPTGELFF TGTGCCAGCGGGACATCTCCCACCGGGGAGCTATTTTTT
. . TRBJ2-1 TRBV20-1 CSARILAGGAYNEQFF TGCAGTGCTAGAATCCTAGCCGGGGGAGCATACAATGAGCAGTTCTTC
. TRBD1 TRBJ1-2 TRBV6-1 CASSGGTGFYYGYTF TGTGCCAGCAGTGGTGGGACAGGGTTTTACTATGGCTACACCTTC
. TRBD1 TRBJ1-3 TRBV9 CASSLQGPGNTIYF TGTGCCAGCAGCTTACAGGGGCCCGGAAACACCATATATTTT
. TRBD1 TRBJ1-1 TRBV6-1 CASSGGTGGTEAFF TGTGCCAGCAGTGGGGGGACAGGGGGCACTGAAGCTTTCTTT
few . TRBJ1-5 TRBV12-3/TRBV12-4 CASRGQNSNQPQHF TGTGCCAGCAGAGGACAGAATAGCAATCAGCCCCAGCATTTT
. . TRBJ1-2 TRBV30 CAWTPEPSYGYTF TGTGCCTGGACCCCCGAACCTAGCTATGGCTACACCTTC
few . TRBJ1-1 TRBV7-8 CASSFGRNTEAFF TGTGCCAGCAGCTTCGGCCGGAACACTGAAGCTTTCTTT
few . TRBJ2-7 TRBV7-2 CASSLGIGGSYEQYF TGTGCCAGCAGCTTAGGTATAGGGGGTTCCTACGAGCAGTACTTC
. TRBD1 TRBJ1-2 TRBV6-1 CASSETDRGYGYTF TGTGCCAGCAGTGAAACGGACAGGGGATATGGCTACACCTTC
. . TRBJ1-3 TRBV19 CASSPFDTPFSGNTIYF TGTGCCAGTAGTCCTTTCGACACCCCGTTCTCTGGAAACACCATATATTTT
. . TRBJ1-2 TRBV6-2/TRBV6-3 CASSYLALGHGYTF TGTGCCAGCAGTTATCTAGCACTGGGTCATGGCTACACCTTC
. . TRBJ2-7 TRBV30 CAWSRATAYEQYF TGTGCCTGGAGTAGGGCTACAGCCTACGAGCAGTACTTC
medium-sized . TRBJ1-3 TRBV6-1 CASSPAGARPGNTIYF TGTGCCAGCAGCCCTGCGGGGGCTCGACCGGGAAACACCATATATTTT
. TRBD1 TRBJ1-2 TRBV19 CASSIEGRQGGGYTF TGTGCCAGTAGTATAGAAGGTCGACAGGGCGGCGGCTACACCTTC
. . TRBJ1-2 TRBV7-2 CASSLGQNNYGYTF TGTGCCAGCAGCTTAGGACAAAATAACTATGGCTACACCTTC